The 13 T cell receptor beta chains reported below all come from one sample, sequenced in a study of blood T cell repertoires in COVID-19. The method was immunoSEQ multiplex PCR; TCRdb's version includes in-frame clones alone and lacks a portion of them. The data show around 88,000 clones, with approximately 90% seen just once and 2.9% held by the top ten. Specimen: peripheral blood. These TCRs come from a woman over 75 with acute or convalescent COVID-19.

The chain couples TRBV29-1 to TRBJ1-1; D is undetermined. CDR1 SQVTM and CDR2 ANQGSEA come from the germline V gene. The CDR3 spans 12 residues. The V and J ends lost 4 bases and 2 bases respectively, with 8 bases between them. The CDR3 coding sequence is TGCAGCGTTGCCAGATTTAACACTGAAGCTTTCTTT. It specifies CSVARFNTEAFF.

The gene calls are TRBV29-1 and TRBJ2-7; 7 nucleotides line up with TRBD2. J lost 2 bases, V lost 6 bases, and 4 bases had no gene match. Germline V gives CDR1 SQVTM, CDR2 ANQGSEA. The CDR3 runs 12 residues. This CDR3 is CSVGSGTYEQYF. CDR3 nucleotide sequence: TGCAGCGTCGGAAGCGGGACCTACGAGCAGTACTTC.

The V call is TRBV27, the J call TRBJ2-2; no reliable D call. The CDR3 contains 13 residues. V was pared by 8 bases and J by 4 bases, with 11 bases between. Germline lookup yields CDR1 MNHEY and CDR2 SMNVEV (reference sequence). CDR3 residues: CASSYWATGELFF. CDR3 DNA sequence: TGTGCCAGCTCCTATTGGGCCACCGGGGAGCTGTTTTTT.

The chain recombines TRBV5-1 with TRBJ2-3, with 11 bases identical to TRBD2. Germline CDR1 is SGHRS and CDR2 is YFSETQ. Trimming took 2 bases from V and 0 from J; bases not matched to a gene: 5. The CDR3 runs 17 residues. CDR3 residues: CASSLPLAGGSTDTQYF. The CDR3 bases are TGCGCCAGCAGCTTACCCTTAGCGGGAGGGAGCACAGATACGCAGTATTTT.

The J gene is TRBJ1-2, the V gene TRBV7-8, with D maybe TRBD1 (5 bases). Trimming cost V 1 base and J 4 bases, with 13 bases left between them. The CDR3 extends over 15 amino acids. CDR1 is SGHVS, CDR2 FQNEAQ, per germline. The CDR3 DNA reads TGTGCCAGCAGCTTAGAAGCAGGGAGGGTCTATGGCTACACCTTC. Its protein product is CASSLEAGRVYGYTF.

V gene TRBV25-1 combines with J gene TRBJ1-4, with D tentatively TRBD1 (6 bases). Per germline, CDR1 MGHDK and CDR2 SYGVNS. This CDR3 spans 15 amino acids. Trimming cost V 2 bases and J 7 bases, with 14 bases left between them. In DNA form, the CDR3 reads TGTGCCAGCAGTGAAAGTTGGGGGCGAGGTGAAAAACTGTTTTTT. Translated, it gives CASSESWGRGEKLFF. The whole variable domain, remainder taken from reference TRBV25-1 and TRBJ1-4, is EADIYQTPRYLVIGTGKKITLECSQTMGHDKMYWYQQDPGMELHLIHYSYGVNSTEKGDLSSESTVSRIRTEHFPLTLESARPSHTSQYLCASSESWGRGEKLFFGSGTQLSVL.

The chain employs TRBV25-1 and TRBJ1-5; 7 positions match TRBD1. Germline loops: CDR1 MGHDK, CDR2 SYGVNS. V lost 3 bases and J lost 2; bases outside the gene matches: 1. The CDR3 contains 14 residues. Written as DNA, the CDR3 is TGTGCCAGCAGTGACGACAGGGGCAATCAGCCCCAGCATTTT. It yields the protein CASSDDRGNQPQHF. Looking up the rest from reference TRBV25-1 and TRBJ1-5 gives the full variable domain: EADIYQTPRYLVIGTGKKITLECSQTMGHDKMYWYQQDPGMELHLIHYSYGVNSTEKGDLSSESTVSRIRTEHFPLTLESARPSHTSQYLCASSDDRGNQPQHFGDGTRLSIL.

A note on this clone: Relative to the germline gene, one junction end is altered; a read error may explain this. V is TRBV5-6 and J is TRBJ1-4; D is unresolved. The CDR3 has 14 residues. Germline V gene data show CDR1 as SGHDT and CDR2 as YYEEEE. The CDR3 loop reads CASSLVPRGGKQFF. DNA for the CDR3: TGTGCCAGCAGCTTGGTACCCCGAGGTGGTAAACAGTTTTTT.

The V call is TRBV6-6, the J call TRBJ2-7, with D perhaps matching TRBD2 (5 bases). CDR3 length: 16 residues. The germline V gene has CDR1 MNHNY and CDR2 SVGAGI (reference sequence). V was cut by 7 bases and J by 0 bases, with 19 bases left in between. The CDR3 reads CASTPFGRESSYEQYF. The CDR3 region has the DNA TGTGCCAGCACCCCCTTTGGGAGAGAGAGCTCCTACGAGCAGTACTTC.

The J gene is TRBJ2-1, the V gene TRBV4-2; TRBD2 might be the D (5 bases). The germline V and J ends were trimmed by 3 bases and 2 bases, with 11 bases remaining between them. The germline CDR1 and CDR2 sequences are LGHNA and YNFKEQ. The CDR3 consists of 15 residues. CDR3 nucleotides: TGTGCCAGCAGCCATTCTCGGGGAGCCTACAATGAGCAGTTCTTC. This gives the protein CASSHSRGAYNEQFF.

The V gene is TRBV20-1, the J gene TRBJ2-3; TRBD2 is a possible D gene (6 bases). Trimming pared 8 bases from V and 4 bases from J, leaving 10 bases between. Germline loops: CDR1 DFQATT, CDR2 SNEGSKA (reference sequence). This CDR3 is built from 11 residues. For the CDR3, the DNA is TGCAGTAACCGCGGGGCAGATACGCAGTATTTT. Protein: CSNRGADTQYF.

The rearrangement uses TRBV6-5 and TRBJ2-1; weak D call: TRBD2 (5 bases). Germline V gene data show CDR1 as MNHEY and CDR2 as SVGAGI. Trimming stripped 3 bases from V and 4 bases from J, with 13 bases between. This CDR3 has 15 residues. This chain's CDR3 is CASSYASGEYNEQFF. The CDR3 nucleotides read TGTGCCAGCAGTTATGCGAGCGGAGAATACAATGAGCAGTTCTTC.

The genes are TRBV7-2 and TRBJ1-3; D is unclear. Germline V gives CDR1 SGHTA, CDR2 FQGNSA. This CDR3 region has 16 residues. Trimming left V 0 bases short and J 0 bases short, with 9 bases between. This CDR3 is CASSLAPPSSGNTIYF. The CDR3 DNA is TGTGCCAGCAGCTTAGCCCCGCCGAGCTCTGGAAACACCATATATTTT.